These 32 T cell receptor beta chains share one sample of origin, sequenced in a study of shared clonotypes between healthy human individuals. Generated by immunoSEQ multiplex PCR, the TCRdb table keeps only in-frame clones and is missing some. The table has a few hundred thousand clones, 74% seen once. The sequencing sample was made of memory CD4+ T cells sorted from blood. The subset is: CD45RA-negative fraction. These receptors were obtained from a young man in good health.

This sequence joins TRBV2 and TRBJ1-2, with D possibly matching TRBD1 (5 bases). Trimming stripped 2 bases from V and 5 bases from J, with 15 bases between. Germline values: CDR1 SNHLY, CDR2 FYNNEI. CDR3 length equals 15 residues. CDR3 nucleotide sequence: TGTGCCAGCAGTGAACGAGGCAGGGTGGGTTATGGCTACACCTTC. Protein sequence: CASSERGRVGYGYTF.

The J gene is TRBJ1-5, the V gene TRBV6-1, with D perhaps matching TRBD1 (5 bases). The CDR3 is 15 residues long. Per germline, CDR1 MNHNS and CDR2 SASEGT. V was cut by 4 bases and J by 6 bases, with 16 bases left in between. The CDR3 reads CASSVGLGAGQPQHF. The CDR3 DNA follows: TGTGCCAGCAGTGTTGGGCTAGGGGCAGGTCAGCCCCAGCATTTT.

V usage is TRBV29-1 and J usage is TRBJ2-1; no definite D call. This CDR3 is 13 amino acids long. Germline-derived CDR1 and CDR2 are SQVTM and ANQGSEA. Trimming removed 4 bases from V and 4 bases from J, with 11 bases in between. CDR3 in amino acids: CSVARTLYNEQFF. For the CDR3, the DNA is TGCAGCGTTGCTAGAACTTTATACAATGAGCAGTTCTTC.

The chain is built from TRBV28 and TRBJ2-1, with 8 positions matching TRBD1. With V trimmed by 6 bases and J by 2 bases, 3 bases remained unmatched. This CDR3 comprises 14 residues. Germline V gene lookup returns CDR1 MDHEN and CDR2 SYDVKM. The CDR3 spells CASRSQGAYNEQFF. CDR3 in DNA: TGTGCCAGCAGATCACAGGGGGCCTACAATGAGCAGTTCTTC. The full variable domain, completed using reference TRBV28 and TRBJ2-1, is DVKVTQSSRYLVKRTGEKVFLECVQDMDHENMFWYRQDPGLGLRLIYFSYDVKMKEKGDIPEGYSVSREKKERFSLILESASTNQTSMYLCASRSQGAYNEQFFGPGTRLTVL.

This clone has more than one count but fewer than ten. This chain joins TRBV15 and TRBJ2-6; D ambiguous. This CDR3 comprises 16 residues. Germline loops: CDR1 LNHNV, CDR2 YYDKDF (reference sequence). V gave up 0 bases and J gave up 0 bases, with 6 bases separating them. CDR3 DNA: TGTGCCACCAGCAGAGAACGGAGCTCTGGGGCCAACGTCCTGACTTTC. Its translation is CATSRERSSGANVLTF.

This chain links TRBV7-8 with TRBJ1-4, with 9 bases fitting TRBD1. CDR1 is SGHVS, CDR2 FQNEAQ, per germline. The V and J ends lost 5 bases and 8 bases, in that order; junction bases with no gene match: 15. This CDR3 has 17 amino acids. The CDR3 here is CASSIFAQQGAYEKLFF. The CDR3 DNA reads TGTGCCAGCAGCATATTTGCCCAACAGGGGGCGTACGAAAAACTGTTTTTT.

The chain uses TRBV15 and TRBJ2-1; tentative D call: TRBD1 (5 bases). The V gene's germline CDR1 is LNHNV and CDR2 YYDKDF (reference sequence). Trimming left V 3 bases short and J 5 bases short, with 14 bases between. This CDR3 comprises 15 residues. The CDR3 nucleotides read TGTGCCACCAGCAGGGGGCCGGAGCGAAACAATGAGCAGTTCTTC. Amino acids: CATSRGPERNNEQFF. The full variable domain, completed using reference TRBV15 and TRBJ2-1, is DAMVIQNPRYQVTQFGKPVTLSCSQTLNHNVMYWYQQKSSQAPKLLFHYYDKDFNNEADTPDNFQSRRPNTSFCFLDIRSPGLGDTAMYLCATSRGPERNNEQFFGPGTRLTVL.

V is TRBV5-4 and J is TRBJ2-3; 9 nucleotides agree with TRBD1. Trimming took 4 bases from V and 4 from J; bases not matched to a gene: 7. This CDR3 has 15 residues. CDR1 and CDR2 (germline): SGHNT, YYREEE (reference sequence). The CDR3 DNA reads TGTGCCAGCAGCCCCGGGACAGGGAGACCAGATACGCAGTATTTT. It specifies CASSPGTGRPDTQYF.

This rearrangement joins TRBV6-6 to TRBJ2-3; D is ambiguous. Trimming cost V 4 bases and J 6 bases, with 8 bases left between them. The CDR3 totals 12 residues. Germline lookup yields CDR1 MNHNY and CDR2 SVGAGI (reference sequence). CDR3 nucleotides: TGTGCCAGCAGTTTTGTCGGTGATACGCAGTATTTT. Translated, it gives CASSFVGDTQYF.

The CDR3 DNA is TGTGCCAGCAGCGACCGGGACACCTCGATCGCCTACAATGAGCAGTTCTTC. Encoded protein: CASSDRDTSIAYNEQFF. The chain combines TRBV9 with TRBJ2-1; maybe TRBD1 (6 bases). This CDR3 has 17 amino acids. V lost 3 bases and J 2 bases, leaving 18 bases between the germline ends. Germline V gene data show CDR1 as SGDLS and CDR2 as YYNGEE.

The chain couples TRBV28 to TRBJ2-7, with 11 bases matching TRBD1. The V gene end was trimmed by 4 bases and the J gene end by 3 bases; junction bases not matched to a gene: 8. The CDR3 has 16 amino acids. Germline V gives CDR1 MDHEN, CDR2 SYDVKM. The CDR3 is CASSSPAGTGGYEQYF. CDR3 coding DNA: TGTGCCAGCAGTTCCCCGGCCGGGACAGGGGGCTACGAGCAGTACTTC.

The chain uses TRBV28 and TRBJ2-7; tentative D call: TRBD1 (5 bases). CDR3 length: 14 amino acids. CDR1 and CDR2 from the germline V gene are MDHEN and SYDVKM. The CDR3, as DNA: TGTGCTACAGCTTTCCCCGGACAAGCGTACGAGCAGTACTTC. It specifies CATAFPGQAYEQYF.

This clone was detected only a few times. This rearrangement joins TRBV19 to TRBJ2-7, with TRBD2 matching over 7 bases. V shed 6 bases, J shed 2 bases, and the junction held 4 bases outside the gene matches. CDR1 LNHDA and CDR2 SQIVND come from the germline V gene (reference sequence). The CDR3 is made up of 13 amino acids. CDR3 DNA: TGTGCCAGTAGGCCTAGCGGAACCTACGAGCAGTACTTC. Its translation: CASRPSGTYEQYF.

The rearrangement uses TRBV29-1 and TRBJ2-1; D is uncertain. The V and J ends lost 7 bases and 0 bases respectively, with 13 bases between them. CDR1 is SQVTM, CDR2 ANQGSEA, per germline. CDR3 length equals 14 residues. The CDR3 DNA reads TGCAGCGCCCGGACGGCCCGCTCCTACAATGAGCAGTTCTTC. Its protein product is CSARTARSYNEQFF.

V usage is TRBV7-9 and J usage is TRBJ2-1, with D unclear. There are 13 residues in the CDR3. Germline assignment: CDR1 SEHNR and CDR2 FQNEAQ (reference sequence). Trimming pared 5 bases from V and 5 bases from J, leaving 10 bases between. CDR3 in DNA: TGTGCCAGCAGCCTATCAAGTAACAATGAGCAGTTCTTC. Translation: CASSLSSNNEQFF.

The V call is TRBV2, the J call TRBJ1-2; 12 bases match TRBD1. CDR3 length: 16 amino acids. Germline V CDR1 and CDR2: SNHLY, FYNNEI. V was clipped by 4 bases and J by 4 bases; unmatched bases: 7. The CDR3 nucleotides are TGTGCCAGCAGTGCGGGAGGGACAGGGGGCTTCTATGGCTACACCTTC. Translated, it gives CASSAGGTGGFYGYTF.

This sequence joins TRBV5-1 and TRBJ2-5; D may be TRBD1 (5 bases). The germline V gene encodes CDR1 SGHRS and CDR2 YFSETQ. CDR3 length: 14 amino acids. The ends were cut back, 2 bases at V and 5 bases at J, with 13 bases in the middle. The chain's CDR3 is CASSFSGAAETQYF. CDR3 in DNA: TGCGCCAGCAGCTTTTCTGGGGCGGCTGAGACCCAGTACTTC.

The chain has TRBV18 and TRBJ2-7, with 7 bases lining up with TRBD2. The CDR3 spans 16 residues. Trimming took 0 bases from V and 2 from J; bases not matched to a gene: 7. Germline CDR1 reads KGHSH; CDR2 reads LQKENI. CDR3 sequence: CASSPPWVAGAYEQYF. The CDR3 DNA reads TGTGCCAGCTCACCACCGTGGGTAGCGGGTGCCTACGAGCAGTACTTC.

The rearrangement links TRBV2 to TRBJ2-5, with 7 positions matching TRBD2. CDR3 length: 14 residues. V shed 9 bases, J shed 5 bases, and the junction held 12 bases outside the gene matches. From germline, CDR1 is SNHLY and CDR2 FYNNEI. The CDR3 DNA reads as TGTGCCAGAACAAGAGAAACCGGGGGGGAGACCCAGTACTTC. This translates into CARTRETGGETQYF.

This chain links TRBV5-5 with TRBJ2-2, with D uncertain. The V end lost 0 bases, the J end lost 1 base, and 7 bases lay between the germline ends. CDR3 length: 15 residues. Looked up from germline, CDR1 is SGHKS and CDR2 is YYEKEE (reference sequence). The CDR3 nucleotides read TGTGCCAGCAGCTTGGTGGGCCTGAACACCGGGGAGCTGTTTTTT. Its translation: CASSLVGLNTGELFF. Based on the CDR3 plus reference TRBV5-5 and TRBJ2-2, the full variable domain is DAGVTQSPTHLIKTRGQQVTLRCSPISGHKSVSWYQQVLGQGPQFIFQYYEKEERGRGNFPDRFSARQFPNYSSELNVNALLLGDSALYLCASSLVGLNTGELFFGEGSRLTVL.

This chain joins TRBV28 and TRBJ1-1, with D uncertain. CDR3 length: 11 amino acids. Germline assignment: CDR1 MDHEN and CDR2 SYDVKM. The germline V and J ends were trimmed by 6 bases and 11 bases, with 13 bases remaining between them. DNA for the CDR3: TGTGCCAGCAGCCGTTTATTGGATGCTTTCTTT. Its protein product is CASSRLLDAFF. The variable domain in full, completed from reference TRBV28 and TRBJ1-1, reads DVKVTQSSRYLVKRTGEKVFLECVQDMDHENMFWYRQDPGLGLRLIYFSYDVKMKEKGDIPEGYSVSREKKERFSLILESASTNQTSMYLCASSRLLDAFFGQGTRLTVV.

V is TRBV2 and J is TRBJ2-4, with unresolved D. Looked up from germline, CDR1 is SNHLY and CDR2 is FYNNEI. This CDR3 is 14 amino acids long. The V and J ends lost 4 bases and 0 bases respectively, with 7 bases between them. CDR3 sequence reads: CASSGVSAKNIQYF. The CDR3 DNA is TGTGCCAGCAGTGGGGTCTCAGCCAAAAACATTCAGTACTTC.

This clone turned up a few times. The V and J genes are TRBV7-9 and TRBJ1-4; unclear D gene. Trimming removed 5 bases from V and 2 bases from J, with 15 bases in between. Germline V lookup: CDR1 SEHNR, CDR2 FQNEAQ (reference sequence). This CDR3 is 16 amino acids long. The CDR3: CASSAIQGSTNEKLFF. The CDR3 DNA reads TGTGCCAGCAGCGCCATACAAGGGTCCACTAATGAAAAACTGTTTTTT.

The chain uses TRBV10-3 and TRBJ2-5, with a weak D call TRBD2 (6 bases). The V end lost 3 bases, the J end lost 6 bases, and 17 bases lay between the germline ends. The CDR3 has 15 residues. CDR1 and CDR2 (germline): ENHRY, SYGVKD. The CDR3, as DNA: TGTGCCATCAGTGAAGATCCGACGGGAGTAAAGACCCAGTACTTC. It yields the protein CAISEDPTGVKTQYF.

In DNA form, the CDR3 reads TGTGCCAGCAGCGCTCGACCTACAGATACGCAGTATTTT. It codes for CASSARPTDTQYF. V gene TRBV11-3 combines with J gene TRBJ2-3; D not certain. This CDR3 spans 13 amino acids. Germline V gene lookup returns CDR1 SGHNT and CDR2 YENEEA. With 5 bases removed from V and 3 bases from J, the gap between germline ends came to 9 bases.

The genes are TRBV15 and TRBJ2-3, with TRBD1 matching over 10 bases. The germline gives CDR1 LNHNV, CDR2 YYDKDF (reference sequence). With V trimmed by 0 bases and J by 1 base, 7 bases remained unmatched. The length of the CDR3 is 18 residues. The CDR3 sequence: CATSRDEGTGEGTDTQYF. DNA of the CDR3: TGTGCCACCAGCAGAGATGAGGGGACAGGGGAAGGCACAGATACGCAGTATTTT.

This chain connects TRBV7-8 to TRBJ2-1; TRBD2 agrees at 16 bases. This CDR3 spans 18 amino acids. The germline CDR1 and CDR2 sequences are SGHVS and FQNEAQ. The junction had 17 bases not matched to a gene; V was cut back by 11 bases and J by 7 bases. This CDR3 is CAHSELGLAGGPKNEQFF. Here the CDR3 DNA reads TGTGCCCATTCTGAATTGGGACTAGCGGGAGGGCCGAAGAATGAGCAGTTCTTC. Looking up the rest from reference TRBV7-8 and TRBJ2-1 gives the full variable domain: GAGVSQSPRYKVAKRGQDVALRCDPISGHVSLFWYQQALGQGPEFLTYFQNEAQLDKSGLPSDRFFAERPEGSVSTLKIQRTQQEDSAVYLCAHSELGLAGGPKNEQFFGPGTRLTVL.

The chain has TRBV28 and TRBJ1-4, with D hard to call. Trimming shortened V by 6 bases and J by 2 bases, and 10 bases separated the two germline ends. Germline V gives CDR1 MDHEN, CDR2 SYDVKM. The CDR3 loop spans 14 amino acids. CDR3 DNA sequence: TGTGCCAGCAGCTTGGTGGTTACTAATGAAAAACTGTTTTTT. Its protein is CASSLVVTNEKLFF.

This clone was counted a few times. V and J are TRBV14 and TRBJ1-2; TRBD1 matches at 7 bases. CDR3 size: 17 residues. V was clipped by 1 base and J by 0 bases; unmatched bases: 8. Germline CDR1 and CDR2: SGHDN and FVKESK. CDR3 DNA: TGTGCCAGCAGCCAAGCGCACGGGACAGCTACTAACTATGGCTACACCTTC. This sequence encodes CASSQAHGTATNYGYTF. Supplemented by reference TRBV14 and TRBJ1-2, the full variable domain reads EAGVTQFPSHSVIEKGQTVTLRCDPISGHDNLYWYRRVMGKEIKFLLHFVKESKQDESGMPNNRFLAERTGGTYSTLKVQPAELEDSGVYFCASSQAHGTATNYGYTFGSGTRLTVV.

As for this clone: The identical CDR3 is also encoded by other nucleotide sequences in the sample. The genes are TRBV5-1 and TRBJ2-1, with D unclear. The CDR3 runs to 14 residues. Trimming stripped 2 bases from V and 0 bases from J, with 6 bases between. Germline CDR1 is SGHRS and CDR2 is YFSETQ. CDR3 sequence (DNA): TGCGCCAGCAGCTTAGTAAGCTCCTACAATGAGCAGTTCTTC. Translation: CASSLVSSYNEQFF.

This rearrangement joins TRBV10-3 to TRBJ2-7, with TRBD2 matching 13 bases. There are 18 residues in the CDR3. Germline CDR1 ENHRY, CDR2 SYGVKD. V was pared by 3 bases and J by 2 bases, with 10 bases of the junction left unmatched. The CDR3 spells CAISDSTGTSGAPYEQYF. CDR3 DNA: TGTGCCATCAGTGACTCGACCGGGACTAGCGGGGCCCCCTACGAGCAGTACTTC.

The CDR3 bases are TGCGCCAGCAGGCCGGGACTTTCCACAGATACGCAGTATTTT. It specifies CASRPGLSTDTQYF. This chain joins TRBV10-1 and TRBJ2-3, with a tentative D call TRBD2 (6 bases). The CDR3 covers 14 residues. V lost 6 bases to trimming and J lost 2 bases, with 12 bases between them. The germline gives CDR1 WNHNN, CDR2 SYGVQD (reference sequence).